The next 10 T cell receptor beta chains were all read from a single sample in a study. TCRdb called the 5' RACE reads again in MiXCR, with one record for every CDR3 protein. In the table there are roughly 23,000 distinct CDR3 sequences, roughly 33% of which are singletons. The source material was tumor-infiltrating naive CD4+ T cells sorted from the breast tumor. The subset here: naive CD4+ T cells, CD4+CD45RA+CD25-. These receptors all stem from a female donor with breast cancer.

This clonotype is labeled medium-sized. The chain has TRBV29-1 and TRBJ2-3, with 8 nucleotides matching TRBD2. V dropped 6 bases and J dropped 2; count of bases not matched to a gene: 7. The CDR3 extends over 14 amino acids. Germline V lookup: CDR1 SQVTM, CDR2 ANQGSEA. The CDR3 DNA sequence: TGCAGCGTGTCCGTAGCGGGGCTCACAGATACGCAGTATTTT. It yields the protein CSVSVAGLTDTQYF.

This clonotype was observed a few times. This chain links TRBV20-1 with TRBJ2-3, with D unresolved. V lost 6 bases, J lost 2 bases, and 9 bases lay in between. This CDR3 comprises 12 residues. Germline V lookup: CDR1 DFQATT, CDR2 SNEGSKA (reference sequence). The CDR3 here is CSAESHTDTQYF. The CDR3 DNA reads TGCAGTGCGGAGTCCCACACAGATACGCAGTATTTT.

The CDR3 here is CSARVGVSGNTIYF. The CDR3 DNA follows: TGCAGTGCTAGAGTGGGGGTGTCTGGAAACACCATATATTTT. The rearrangement uses TRBV20-1 and TRBJ1-3, with D maybe TRBD1 (5 bases). There are 14 residues in the CDR3. Germline V gives CDR1 DFQATT, CDR2 SNEGSKA (reference sequence). The V end was cut by 1 base, the J end by 1 base, with 8 bases between.

A word on this clonotype: Relative to the germline gene, one junction end is altered; a read error may explain this. The CDR3 coding sequence is TGTGCCAGCAGTTATTTGTGGTACACTGAAGCCTTCTTT. Protein: CASSYLWYTEAFF. This sequence joins TRBV6-5 and TRBJ1-1; D unresolved. The germline gives CDR1 MNHEY, CDR2 SVGAGI. The CDR3 is 13 residues long.

This clonotype has more than one count but fewer than ten. This sequence joins TRBV6-5 and TRBJ1-3, with D perhaps TRBD1 (5 bases). Germline CDR1 is MNHEY and CDR2 is SVGAGI. This CDR3 spans 14 amino acids. Trimming pared 8 bases from V and 0 bases from J, leaving 11 bases between. For the CDR3, the DNA is TGTGCCAGCCAACGGGGGGTCTCTGGAAACACCATATATTTT. Its translation is CASQRGVSGNTIYF.

V and J are TRBV12-3 or TRBV12-4 and TRBJ2-1; a possible D gene is TRBD2 (6 bases). V gave up 6 bases and J gave up 10 bases, with 19 bases separating them. The CDR3 contains 14 residues. CDR3: CASRRTGGKQEQFF. Written as DNA, the CDR3 is TGTGCCAGCAGGAGGACTGGCGGGAAGCAGGAGCAGTTCTTC.

The chain links TRBV6-5 to TRBJ1-1; D gene uncertain. V lost 8 bases to trimming and J lost 5 bases, with 18 bases between them. The CDR3 loop spans 14 amino acids. The germline gives CDR1 MNHEY, CDR2 SVGAGI. The DNA for the CDR3 is TGTGCCAGCCGAATGGGAGGCCTAGGGACTGAAGCTTTCTTT. It is translated as CASRMGGLGTEAFF.

This clonotype was counted ten times or more. The rearrangement uses TRBV20-1 and TRBJ2-1; D ambiguous. The V gene's germline CDR1 is DFQATT and CDR2 SNEGSKA (reference sequence). The CDR3 has 14 amino acids. V was cut by 1 base and J by 3 bases, with 10 bases left in between. CDR3 DNA sequence: TGCAGTGCTAGAGGCAGAGAGGACTACAATGAGCAGTTCTTC. This codes for CSARGREDYNEQFF.

This clonotype was seen only a few times. V and J are TRBV12-3 or TRBV12-4 and TRBJ1-2, with a weak D call TRBD1 (5 bases). Trimming stripped 6 bases from V and 0 bases from J, with 11 bases between. This CDR3 has 14 residues. DNA of the CDR3: TGTGCCAGCAGCCGGGACGGGTCTAACTATGGCTACACCTTC. Translated: CASSRDGSNYGYTF.

This clonotype was detected a few times. The V and J genes are TRBV12-3 or TRBV12-4 and TRBJ1-5; no clear D. The CDR3 is made up of 14 amino acids. Trimming removed 6 bases from V and 7 bases from J, with 16 bases in between. CDR3 DNA: TGTGCCAGCAGCTCCGGGCTTCATAGGCAGCCCCAGCATTTT. This translates into CASSSGLHRQPQHF.